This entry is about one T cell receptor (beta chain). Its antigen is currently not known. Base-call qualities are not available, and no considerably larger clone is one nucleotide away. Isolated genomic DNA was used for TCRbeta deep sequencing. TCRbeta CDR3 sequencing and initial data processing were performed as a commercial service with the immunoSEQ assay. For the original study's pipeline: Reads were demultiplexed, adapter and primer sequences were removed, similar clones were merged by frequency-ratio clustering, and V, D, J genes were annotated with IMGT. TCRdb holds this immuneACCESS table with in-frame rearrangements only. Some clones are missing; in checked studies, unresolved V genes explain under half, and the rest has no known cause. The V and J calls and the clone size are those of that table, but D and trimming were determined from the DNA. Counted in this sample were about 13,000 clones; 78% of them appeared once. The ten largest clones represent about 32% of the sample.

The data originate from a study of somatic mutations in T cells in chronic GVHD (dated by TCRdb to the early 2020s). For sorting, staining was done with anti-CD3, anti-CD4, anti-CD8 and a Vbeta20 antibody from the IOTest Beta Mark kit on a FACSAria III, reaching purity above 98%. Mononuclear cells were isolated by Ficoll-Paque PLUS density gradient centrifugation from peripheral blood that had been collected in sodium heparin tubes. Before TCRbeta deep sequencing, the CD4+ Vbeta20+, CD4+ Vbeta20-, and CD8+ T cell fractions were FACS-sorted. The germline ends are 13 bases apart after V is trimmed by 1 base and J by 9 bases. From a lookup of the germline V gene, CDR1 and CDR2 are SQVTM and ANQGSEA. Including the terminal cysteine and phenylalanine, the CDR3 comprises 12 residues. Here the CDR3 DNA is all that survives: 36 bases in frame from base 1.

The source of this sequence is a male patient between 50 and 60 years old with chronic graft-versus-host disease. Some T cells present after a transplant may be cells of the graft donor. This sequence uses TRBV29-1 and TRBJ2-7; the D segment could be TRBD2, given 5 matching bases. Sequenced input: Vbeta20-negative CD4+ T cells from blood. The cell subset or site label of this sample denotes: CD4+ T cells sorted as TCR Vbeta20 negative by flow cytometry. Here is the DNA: TGCAGCGTTGAAGTCGGAACCGGGATGCAGTACTTC. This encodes CSVEVGTGMQYF.